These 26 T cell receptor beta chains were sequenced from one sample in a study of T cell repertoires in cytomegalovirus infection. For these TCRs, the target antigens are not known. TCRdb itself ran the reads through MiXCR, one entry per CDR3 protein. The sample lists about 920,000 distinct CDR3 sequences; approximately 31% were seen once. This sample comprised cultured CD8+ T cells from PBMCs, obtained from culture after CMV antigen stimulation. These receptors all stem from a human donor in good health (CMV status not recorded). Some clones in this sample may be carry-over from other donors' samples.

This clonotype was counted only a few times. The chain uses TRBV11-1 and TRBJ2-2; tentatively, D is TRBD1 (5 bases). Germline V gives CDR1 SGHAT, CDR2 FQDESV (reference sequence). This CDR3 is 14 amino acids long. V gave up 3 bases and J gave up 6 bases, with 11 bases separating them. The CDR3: CASSFNRFPGELFF. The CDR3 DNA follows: TGTGCCAGCAGCTTCAACAGGTTCCCCGGGGAGCTGTTTTTT. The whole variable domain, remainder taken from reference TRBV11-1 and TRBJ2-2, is EAEVAQSPRYKITEKSQAVAFWCDPISGHATLYWYRQILGQGPELLVQFQDESVVDDSQLPKDRFSAERLKGVDSTLKIQPAELGDSAMYLCASSFNRFPGELFFGEGSRLTVL.

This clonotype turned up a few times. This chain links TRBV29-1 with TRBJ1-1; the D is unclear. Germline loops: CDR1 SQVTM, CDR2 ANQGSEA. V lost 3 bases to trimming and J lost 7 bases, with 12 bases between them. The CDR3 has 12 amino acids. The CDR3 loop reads CSVDPGTVEAFF. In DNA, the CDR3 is TGCAGCGTTGACCCCGGCACAGTTGAAGCTTTCTTT.

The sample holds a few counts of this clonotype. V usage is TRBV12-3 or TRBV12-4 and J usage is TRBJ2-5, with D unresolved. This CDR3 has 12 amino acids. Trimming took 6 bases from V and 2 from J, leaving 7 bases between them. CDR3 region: CASRHVQETQYF. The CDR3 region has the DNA TGTGCCAGCAGACACGTACAAGAGACCCAGTACTTC.

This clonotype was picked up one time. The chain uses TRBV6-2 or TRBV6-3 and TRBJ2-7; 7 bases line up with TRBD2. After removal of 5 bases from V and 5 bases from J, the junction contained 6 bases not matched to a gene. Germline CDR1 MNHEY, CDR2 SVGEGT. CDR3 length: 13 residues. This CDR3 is CASSGNREDEQYV. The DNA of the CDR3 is TGTGCCAGCAGTGGGAATCGGGAGGACGAGCAGTACGTC.

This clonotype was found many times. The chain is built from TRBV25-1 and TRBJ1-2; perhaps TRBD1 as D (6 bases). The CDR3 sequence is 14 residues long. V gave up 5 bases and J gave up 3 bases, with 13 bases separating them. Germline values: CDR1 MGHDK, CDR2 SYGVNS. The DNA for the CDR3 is TGTGCCAGCAGTCTCCAGGGGATTGACTATGGCTACACCTTC. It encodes CASSLQGIDYGYTF.

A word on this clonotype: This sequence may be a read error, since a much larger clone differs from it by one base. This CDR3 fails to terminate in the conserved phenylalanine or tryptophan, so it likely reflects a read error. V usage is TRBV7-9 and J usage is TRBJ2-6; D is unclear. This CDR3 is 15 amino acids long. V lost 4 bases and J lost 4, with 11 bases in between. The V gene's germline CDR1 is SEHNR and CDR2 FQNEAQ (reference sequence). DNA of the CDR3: TGTGCCAGCAGCTCCCTGTTTTTGGGGGCCAACGTCCTGACTTCC. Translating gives CASSSLFLGANVLTS.

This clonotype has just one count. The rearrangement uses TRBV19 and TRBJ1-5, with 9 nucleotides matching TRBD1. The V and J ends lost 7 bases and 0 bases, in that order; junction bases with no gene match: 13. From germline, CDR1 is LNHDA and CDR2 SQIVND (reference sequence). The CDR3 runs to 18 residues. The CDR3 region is CASTPRDRVSLSNQPQHF. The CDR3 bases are TGTGCCAGTACCCCCCGGGACAGGGTGTCCCTTAGCAATCAGCCCCAGCATTTT.

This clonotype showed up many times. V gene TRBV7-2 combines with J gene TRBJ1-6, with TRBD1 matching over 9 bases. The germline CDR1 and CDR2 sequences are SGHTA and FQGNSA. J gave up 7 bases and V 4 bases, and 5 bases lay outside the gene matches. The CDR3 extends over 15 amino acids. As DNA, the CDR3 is TGTGCCAGCAGCTATACAGGGGGCCTCAATTCACCCCTCCACTTT. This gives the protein CASSYTGGLNSPLHF.

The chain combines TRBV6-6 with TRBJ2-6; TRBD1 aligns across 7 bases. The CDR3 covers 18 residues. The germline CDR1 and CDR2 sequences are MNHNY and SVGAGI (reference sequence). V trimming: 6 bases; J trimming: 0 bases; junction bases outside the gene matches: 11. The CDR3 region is CASRQTGSPSSGANVLTF. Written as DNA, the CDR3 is TGTGCCAGCAGGCAGACAGGGTCCCCTAGCTCTGGGGCCAACGTCCTGACTTTC.

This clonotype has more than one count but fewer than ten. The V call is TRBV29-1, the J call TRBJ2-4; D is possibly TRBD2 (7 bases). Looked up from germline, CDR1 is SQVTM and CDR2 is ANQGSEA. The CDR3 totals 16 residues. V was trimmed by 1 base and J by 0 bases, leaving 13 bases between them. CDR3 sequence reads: CSVEGRGARAKNIQYF. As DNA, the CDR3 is TGCAGCGTTGAAGGTCGGGGGGCGAGAGCCAAAAACATTCAGTACTTC.

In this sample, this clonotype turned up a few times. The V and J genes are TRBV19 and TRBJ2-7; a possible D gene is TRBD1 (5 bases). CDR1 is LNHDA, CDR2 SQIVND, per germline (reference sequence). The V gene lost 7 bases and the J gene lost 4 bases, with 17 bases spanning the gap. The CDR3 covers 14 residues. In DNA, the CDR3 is TGTGCCAGTACCCACGACAGCCTTTCTTACGAGCAGTACTTC. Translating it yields CASTHDSLSYEQYF.

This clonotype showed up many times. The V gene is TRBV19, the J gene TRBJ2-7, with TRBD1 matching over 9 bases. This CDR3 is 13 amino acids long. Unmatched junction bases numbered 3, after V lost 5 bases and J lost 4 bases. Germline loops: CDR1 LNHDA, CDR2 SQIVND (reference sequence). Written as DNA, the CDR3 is TGTGCCAGTAGTGCCGGGACAGGGTACGAGCAGTACTTC. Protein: CASSAGTGYEQYF.

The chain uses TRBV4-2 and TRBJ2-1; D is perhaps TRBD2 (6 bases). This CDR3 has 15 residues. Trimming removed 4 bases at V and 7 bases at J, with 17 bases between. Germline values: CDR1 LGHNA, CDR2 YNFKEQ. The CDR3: CASSPSGGVGNEQFF. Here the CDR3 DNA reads TGTGCCAGCAGCCCCTCCGGGGGTGTTGGGAATGAGCAGTTCTTC.

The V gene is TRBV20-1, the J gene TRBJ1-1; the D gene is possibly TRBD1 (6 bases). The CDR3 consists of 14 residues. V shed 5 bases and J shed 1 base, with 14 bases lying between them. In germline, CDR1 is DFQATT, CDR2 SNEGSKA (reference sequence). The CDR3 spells CSASRTDWNTEAFF. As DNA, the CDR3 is TGCAGTGCTTCTCGGACAGACTGGAACACTGAAGCTTTCTTT.

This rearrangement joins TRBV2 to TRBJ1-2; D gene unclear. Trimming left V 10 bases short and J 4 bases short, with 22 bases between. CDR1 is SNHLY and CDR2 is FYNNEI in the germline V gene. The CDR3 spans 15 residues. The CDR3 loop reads CATLKDPSGGYGYTF. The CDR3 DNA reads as TGTGCCACCCTCAAGGACCCCTCTGGAGGCTATGGCTACACCTTC.

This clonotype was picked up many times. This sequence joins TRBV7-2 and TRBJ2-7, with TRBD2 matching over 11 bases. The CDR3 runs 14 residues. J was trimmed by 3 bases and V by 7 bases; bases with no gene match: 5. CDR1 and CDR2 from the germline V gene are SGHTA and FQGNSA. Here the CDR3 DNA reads TGTGCCAGCAAAATAGCGGGGGGGCTCTACGAGCAGTACTTC. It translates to CASKIAGGLYEQYF.

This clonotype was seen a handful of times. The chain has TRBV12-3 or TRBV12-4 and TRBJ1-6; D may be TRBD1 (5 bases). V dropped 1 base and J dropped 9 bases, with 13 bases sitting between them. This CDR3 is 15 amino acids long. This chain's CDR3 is CASSLGSGRFSPLHF. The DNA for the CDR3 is TGTGCCAGCAGTTTAGGCTCGGGACGGTTTTCACCCCTCCACTTT.

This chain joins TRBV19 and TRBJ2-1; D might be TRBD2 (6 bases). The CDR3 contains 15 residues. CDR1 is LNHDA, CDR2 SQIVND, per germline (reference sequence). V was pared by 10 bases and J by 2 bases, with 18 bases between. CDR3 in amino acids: CATKGRGGAYNEQFF. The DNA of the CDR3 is TGTGCCACCAAAGGGCGTGGCGGGGCCTACAATGAGCAGTTCTTC. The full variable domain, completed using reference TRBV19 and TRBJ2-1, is DGGITQSPKYLFRKEGQNVTLSCEQNLNHDAMYWYRQDPGQGLRLIYYSQIVNDFQKGDIAEGYSVSREKKESFPLTVTSAQKNPTAFYLCATKGRGGAYNEQFFGPGTRLTVL.

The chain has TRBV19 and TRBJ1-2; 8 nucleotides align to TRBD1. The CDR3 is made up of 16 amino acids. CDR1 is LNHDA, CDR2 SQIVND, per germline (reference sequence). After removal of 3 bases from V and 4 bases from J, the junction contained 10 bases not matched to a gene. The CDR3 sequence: CASSIGSAGGIYGYTF. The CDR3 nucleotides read TGTGCCAGTAGTATTGGATCGGCAGGGGGCATCTATGGCTACACCTTC.

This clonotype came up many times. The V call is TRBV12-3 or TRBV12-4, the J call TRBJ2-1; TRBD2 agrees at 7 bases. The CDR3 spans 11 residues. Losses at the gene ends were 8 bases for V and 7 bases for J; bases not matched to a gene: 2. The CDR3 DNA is TGTGCCAGCCTGGGGGGGAATGAGCAGTTCTTC. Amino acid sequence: CASLGGNEQFF.

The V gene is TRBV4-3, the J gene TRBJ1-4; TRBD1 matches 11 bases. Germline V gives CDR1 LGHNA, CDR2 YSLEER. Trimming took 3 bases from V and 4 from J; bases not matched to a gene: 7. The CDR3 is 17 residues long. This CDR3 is CASSQRTGGLHNEKLFF. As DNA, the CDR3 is TGCGCCAGCAGCCAGCGGACAGGGGGCCTTCATAATGAAAAACTGTTTTTT.

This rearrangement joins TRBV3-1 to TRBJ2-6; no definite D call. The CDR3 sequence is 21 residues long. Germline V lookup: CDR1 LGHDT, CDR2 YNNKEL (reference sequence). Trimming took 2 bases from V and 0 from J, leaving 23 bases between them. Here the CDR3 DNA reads TGTGCCAGCAGCCAAATCCCCTATAGGAGCGACCCTTTCTCTGGGGCCAACGTCCTGACTTTC. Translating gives CASSQIPYRSDPFSGANVLTF.

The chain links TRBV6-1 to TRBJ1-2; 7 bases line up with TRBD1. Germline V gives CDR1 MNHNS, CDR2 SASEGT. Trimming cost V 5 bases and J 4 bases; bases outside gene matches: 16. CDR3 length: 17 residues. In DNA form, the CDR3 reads TGTGCCAGCAGTTCCGAGTTCTCAACAGGGGTGGGCTATGGCTACACCTTC. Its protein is CASSSEFSTGVGYGYTF.

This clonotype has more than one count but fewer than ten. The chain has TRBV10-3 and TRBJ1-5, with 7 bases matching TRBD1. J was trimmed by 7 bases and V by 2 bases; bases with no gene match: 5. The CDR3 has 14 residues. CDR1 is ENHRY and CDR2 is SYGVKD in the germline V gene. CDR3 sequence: CAISEATGTQPQHF. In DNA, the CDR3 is TGTGCCATCAGTGAGGCGACAGGGACCCAGCCCCAGCATTTT.

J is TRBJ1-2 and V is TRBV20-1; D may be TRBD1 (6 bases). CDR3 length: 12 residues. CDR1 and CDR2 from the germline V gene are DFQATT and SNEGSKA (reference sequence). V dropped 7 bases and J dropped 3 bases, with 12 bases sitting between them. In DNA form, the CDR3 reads TGCAGTGTTTTCAGGGGTCACTATGGCTACACCTTC. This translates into CSVFRGHYGYTF.

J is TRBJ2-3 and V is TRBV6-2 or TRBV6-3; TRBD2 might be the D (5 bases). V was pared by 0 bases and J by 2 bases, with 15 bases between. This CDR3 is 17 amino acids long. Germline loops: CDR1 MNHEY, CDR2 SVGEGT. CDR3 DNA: TGTGCCAGCAGTTACTCGAGGGATGGCGGTTACACAGATACGCAGTATTTT. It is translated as CASSYSRDGGYTDTQYF.